The T cell receptor (beta chain) described here comes from a study of control samples from healthy donors and cancer patients. Generated by immunoSEQ multiplex PCR, the TCRdb table keeps only in-frame clones and is missing some. In the table there are 150,000 to 200,000 clones, 85% to 95% of which are singletons. The J segment lost 6 bases and the V segment lost 2 bases, leaving 6 bases of the junction unmatched. This CDR3 has 14 residues. The germline V gene encodes CDR1 MGHRA and CDR2 YSYEKL. The sequencing input was blood. This receptor was taken from a woman in her sixties or seventies in good health. V is TRBV4-1 and J is TRBJ1-2; 7 nucleotides align to TRBD1. CDR3 sequence reads: CASSQSRGVNGYTF. CDR3 DNA sequence: TGCGCCAGCAGCCAATCCAGGGGGGTAAATGGCTACACCTTC.